Presented here are 12 T cell receptor beta chains from one specimen sequenced in a study of shared clonotypes between healthy human individuals. Only in-frame clones appear in the TCRdb table, and some are missing; sequencing was by immunoSEQ multiplex PCR. The sample consists of over a million clones, roughly 95% of them appearing once. The sequencing input was naive CD4+ T cells sorted from blood. Subset noted: CD45RA+ positively selected. The receptors derive from a man in his thirties or forties in good health.

This clone is a singleton in its sample. The CDR3 DNA follows: TGTGCCAGCAGCTTTTCTCCTCAGCAGACCTACGAGCAGTACTTC. This encodes CASSFSPQQTYEQYF. The J gene is TRBJ2-7, the V gene TRBV5-5; D call uncertain. The CDR3 is made up of 15 amino acids. The germline V gene has CDR1 SGHKS and CDR2 YYEKEE (reference sequence). V lost 2 bases and J 2 bases, leaving 14 bases between the germline ends. Full variable domain (outside the CDR3, taken from reference TRBV5-5 and TRBJ2-7): DAGVTQSPTHLIKTRGQQVTLRCSPISGHKSVSWYQQVLGQGPQFIFQYYEKEERGRGNFPDRFSARQFPNYSSELNVNALLLGDSALYLCASSFSPQQTYEQYFGPGTRLTVT.

This rearrangement joins TRBV6-5 to TRBJ2-7; D is possibly TRBD2 (5 bases). V lost 6 bases to trimming and J lost 3 bases, with 12 bases between them. Germline loops: CDR1 MNHEY, CDR2 SVGAGI. CDR3 length equals 13 residues. The CDR3 DNA follows: TGTGCCAGCAGAACTAGGATCGGCTACGAGCAGTACTTC. This encodes CASRTRIGYEQYF.

V is TRBV7-6 and J is TRBJ1-2; TRBD1 aligns across 9 bases. The length of the CDR3 is 14 residues. Looked up from germline, CDR1 is SGHVS and CDR2 is FNYEAQ. J gave up 5 bases and V 6 bases, and 7 bases lay outside the gene matches. The CDR3 bases are TGTGCCAGCAGTCCACCGGGACAGGGTTATGGCTACACCTTC. Protein: CASSPPGQGYGYTF.

The chain joins TRBV28 to TRBJ2-5; D is perhaps TRBD1 (6 bases). The length of the CDR3 is 17 residues. V was pared by 2 bases and J by 2 bases, with 18 bases between. Germline V gene data show CDR1 as MDHEN and CDR2 as SYDVKM. For the CDR3, the DNA is TGTGCCAGCAGTTTAAATGTTCGCGGACAGAGACAAGAGACCCAGTACTTC. It is translated as CASSLNVRGQRQETQYF.

V usage is TRBV9 and J usage is TRBJ2-5; D is perhaps TRBD1 or TRBD2 (5 bases each). Trimming cost V 4 bases and J 5 bases, with 24 bases left between them. There are 17 residues in the CDR3. Per the germline V gene, CDR1 is SGDLS and CDR2 is YYNGEE. In DNA, the CDR3 is TGTGCCAGCAGCTTTGGGACCAGCGGTTACCCAGGGGAGACCCAGTACTTC. Its translation: CASSFGTSGYPGETQYF.

The chain uses TRBV7-7 and TRBJ1-5; D possibly corresponds to TRBD1 (5 bases). V shed 6 bases and J shed 8 bases, with 26 bases lying between them. The CDR3 extends over 17 amino acids. Germline lookup yields CDR1 SSHAT and CDR2 FNYEAQ (reference sequence). The CDR3 protein is CASRPGRITHQLKPQHF. In DNA, the CDR3 is TGTGCCAGCAGGCCGGGACGGATTACCCACCAACTAAAGCCCCAGCATTTT. Based on the CDR3 plus reference TRBV7-7 and TRBJ1-5, the full variable domain is GAGVSQSPRYKVTKRGQDVTLRCDPISSHATLYWYQQALGQGPEFLTYFNYEAQPDKSGLPSDRFSAERPEGSISTLTIQRTEQRDSAMYRCASRPGRITHQLKPQHFGDGTRLSIL.

The J gene is TRBJ2-5, the V gene TRBV2, with D unclear. Trimming left V 4 bases short and J 3 bases short, with 9 bases between. CDR1 SNHLY and CDR2 FYNNEI come from the germline V gene. The CDR3 contains 13 residues. The CDR3 spells CASSVQYKETQYF. CDR3 nucleotide sequence: TGTGCCAGCAGTGTCCAGTACAAAGAGACCCAGTACTTC.

This clone was detected once. This chain joins TRBV29-1 and TRBJ1-4; no clear D gene. Germline-derived CDR1 and CDR2 are SQVTM and ANQGSEA. This CDR3 region has 13 residues. V lost 4 bases and J lost 7, with 13 bases in between. CDR3 sequence reads: CSVGDLRSEKLFF. CDR3 in DNA: TGCAGCGTTGGGGATCTGCGATCTGAAAAACTGTTTTTT. Full variable domain (missing parts from reference TRBV29-1 and TRBJ1-4): SAVISQKPSRDICQRGTSLTIQCQVDSQVTMMFWYRQQPGQSLTLIATANQGSEATYESGFVIDKFPISRPNLTFSTLTVSNMSPEDSSIYLCSVGDLRSEKLFFGSGTQLSVL.

The V and J genes are TRBV20-1 and TRBJ2-5; no reliable D call. The germline CDR1 and CDR2 sequences are DFQATT and SNEGSKA (reference sequence). V lost 6 bases to trimming and J lost 4 bases, with 9 bases between them. The CDR3 is made up of 11 amino acids. The CDR3 loop reads CSANGRETQYF. The CDR3 coding sequence is TGCAGTGCCAACGGGCGAGAGACCCAGTACTTC.

V usage is TRBV9 and J usage is TRBJ2-1; 9 bases are shared with TRBD2. V shed 4 bases and J 7 bases; nucleotides not matched to a gene: 9. This CDR3 is 15 amino acids long. CDR1 and CDR2 from the germline V gene are SGDLS and YYNGEE. CDR3: CASSPRLAERNEQFF. CDR3 in DNA: TGTGCCAGCAGCCCTCGACTAGCGGAACGTAATGAGCAGTTCTTC.

This clone was seen only once. The CDR3 sequence is CASSPRVSLTGELFF. DNA for the CDR3: TGTGCCAGCTCACCACGGGTTAGCCTCACCGGGGAGCTGTTTTTT. The chain carries TRBV18 and TRBJ2-2; D uncertain. CDR3 length equals 15 residues. Germline loops: CDR1 KGHSH, CDR2 LQKENI. V lost 1 base and J 4 bases, leaving 10 bases between the germline ends.

This clone has a handful of counts. The chain combines TRBV25-1 with TRBJ1-1; TRBD1 is a possible D gene (5 bases). CDR1 is MGHDK, CDR2 SYGVNS, per germline. Trimming left V 1 base short and J 3 bases short, with 15 bases between. The CDR3 length is 16 residues. CDR3 protein: CASSESKGQVDTEAFF. CDR3 bases: TGTGCCAGCAGTGAATCGAAGGGGCAGGTGGACACTGAAGCTTTCTTT.